This TCR beta chain comes out of a study of CD8 T cells in Susac syndrome. Overall study results and limits: The authors acknowledged that the study's TCR sequencing and HLA analysis involved relatively few individuals.

TEMRA cells were FACS-enriched, with CD8+ and CD4+ T cells isolated negatively. The CDR3 is 14 amino acids. J gave up 3 bases and V 6 bases, and 6 bases lay outside the gene matches. The germline V gene has CDR1 LNHDA and CDR2 SQIVND (reference sequence). RNA was extracted with the RNeasy kit, and a quantity of roughly 0.5 to 1 ug was reverse transcribed using random hexamers. The amplification used immunoSEQ multiplex PCR on TCR beta CDR3; it spanned 54 Vbeta and 13 Jbeta. TCRdb analysed the immunoSEQ multiplex PCR reads with MiXCR anew, one entry per CDR3 protein. The top ten clones hold roughly 0.059% of a sample with over 300,000 distinct CDR3 sequences, 92% of them seen once. Turning to this clonotype: Antigen: not known.

The sample consisted of CD4+ T cells from PBMCs. This sequence originates from a human donor with multiple sclerosis. The chain has TRBV19 and TRBJ2-3; TRBD1 matches at 7 bases. CDR3 protein: CASRNRGLTDTQYF. DNA of the CDR3: TGTGCCAGTAGGAACAGGGGTCTGACAGATACGCAGTATTTT.